Sequencing of this T cell receptor (beta chain) was carried out in a study of brain T cells in children with intractable seizures. Overall study results and limits: Pre- and post-surgery blood differed in depth, so pre-surgery absences may be undersampling.

Repertoires were generated with immunoSEQ multiplex PCR, while TCRdb's copy carries only in-frame clones and drops some. The sample yields roughly 80,000 clones, about 93% seen once. Only cases whose brain tissue showed the highest T cell transcript signatures were sequenced. The CDR3 runs 13 residues. From germline, CDR1 is DFQATT and CDR2 SNEGSKA (reference sequence). The ends lost 3 bases at V and 12 bases at J; junction bases unmatched: 11. Worth noting for this clone: Its antigen is still unknown.

This sequence originates from a girl aged 2 to 9 with Rasmussen encephalitis and intractable seizures. V usage is TRBV20-1 and J usage is TRBJ1-2; 9 positions match TRBD1. The specimen comprised peripheral blood, sampled at surgery. DNA for the CDR3: TGCAGTGCTAGTATCGGGACAGGGAAAGGGGACACCTTC. Amino acids: CSASIGTGKGDTF.